The next 32 T cell receptor beta chains were all read from a single sample in a study of T-cell reconstitution after alpha-beta-depleted transplantation in children. Unique molecular identifiers were incorporated into the prepared TCRbeta library. One entry per CDR3 protein results from TCRdb running MiXCR on the PCR reads. Among some 120,000 distinct CDR3 sequences listed, 9% to 12% were seen once. The material sequenced was PBMCs, taken before TCRalphabeta/CD19-depleted stem cell transplant. Receptors were obtained from a boy aged 2-15 years with acute lymphoblastic leukemia, due to receive a stem cell transplant.

This clonotype appeared a few times. The chain links TRBV5-1 to TRBJ2-7, with a weak D call TRBD2 (6 bases). Germline CDR1 and CDR2: SGHRS and YFSETQ. V was clipped by 6 bases and J by 2 bases, with 15 bases between them. This CDR3 spans 14 amino acids. The CDR3 coding sequence is TGCGCCAGCAACCCTGGGGGGTCAGCCTACGAGCAGTACTTC. Protein: CASNPGGSAYEQYF.

This clonotype was seen more than once but under ten times. This chain links TRBV3-1 with TRBJ2-1, with TRBD2 identical over 10 bases. V was pared by 1 base and J by 3 bases, with 0 bases of the junction left unmatched. Germline assignment: CDR1 LGHDT and CDR2 YNNKEL (reference sequence). The CDR3 runs 15 residues. The CDR3 reads CASSQASGSYNEQFF. Written as DNA, the CDR3 is TGTGCCAGCAGCCAAGCTAGCGGGAGCTACAATGAGCAGTTCTTC.

This clonotype was seen a handful of times. This chain uses TRBV5-8 with TRBJ1-4, with 7 bases that match TRBD1. V dropped 2 bases and J dropped 3; count of bases not matched to a gene: 7. CDR1 is SGHTS, CDR2 YDEGEE, per germline. The CDR3 sequence is 16 residues long. The CDR3 coding sequence is TGTGCCAGCAGCTTACAGGGGCCAGGGGCTAATGAAAAACTGTTTTTT. It translates to CASSLQGPGANEKLFF.

This clonotype was detected only a few times. This sequence joins TRBV12-3 or TRBV12-4 and TRBJ1-5, with a tentative D call TRBD1 (5 bases). V gave up 4 bases and J gave up 5 bases, with 21 bases separating them. There are 17 residues in the CDR3. The CDR3 DNA is TGTGCCAGCAGTTCCCCGTTCGCGACTGGGGGAGATCAGCCCCAGCATTTT. Translation: CASSSPFATGGDQPQHF.

This clonotype was counted between two and nine times. The genes are TRBV7-3 and TRBJ2-7, with unresolved D. The germline gives CDR1 SGHTA, CDR2 FQGTGA. Trimming took 5 bases from V and 1 from J, leaving 9 bases between them. The CDR3 totals 13 residues. CDR3 region: CASSRDNSYEQYF. CDR3 sequence (DNA): TGTGCCAGCAGCAGAGACAATTCCTACGAGCAGTACTTC.

To note about this clonotype: This may be a read error: a much more frequent sequence differs by one nucleotide. The rearrangement uses TRBV29-1 and TRBJ2-3; 7 positions match TRBD1. There are 13 residues in the CDR3. In germline, CDR1 is SQVTM, CDR2 ANQGSEA. CDR3 nucleotides: TGCAGCGTTCTAGGGGGCGCGTCAGATTCGCAGTATTTT. Residues: CSVLGGASDSQYF.

The chain uses TRBV6-1 and TRBJ2-7, with D perhaps TRBD1 or TRBD2 (9 bases each). Germline CDR1 is MNHNS and CDR2 is SASEGT. CDR3 size: 16 residues. Trimming pared 5 bases from V and 5 bases from J, leaving 22 bases between. The CDR3: CASSRREGTGPHEQYF. The CDR3 region has the DNA TGTGCCAGCAGTAGGCGGGAGGGGACAGGGCCCCACGAGCAGTACTTC.

The J gene is TRBJ2-3, the V gene TRBV20-1; perhaps D is TRBD1 or TRBD2 (6 bases each). In germline, CDR1 is DFQATT, CDR2 SNEGSKA (reference sequence). The CDR3 loop spans 15 amino acids. V gave up 5 bases and J gave up 6 bases, with 21 bases separating them. CDR3 coding DNA: TGCAGTGCTGGAATCGAGGGGGGAGCCACGGATACGCAGTATTTT. This translates into CSAGIEGGATDTQYF.

This clonotype was found many times. The chain employs TRBV5-1 and TRBJ2-5; a possible D gene is TRBD1 (6 bases). Trimming removed 4 bases from V and 1 base from J, with 14 bases in between. CDR1 and CDR2 (germline): SGHRS, YFSETQ. The CDR3 covers 15 residues. This chain's CDR3 is CASSPATGAQETQYF. DNA of the CDR3: TGCGCCAGCAGCCCCGCGACAGGCGCCCAAGAGACCCAGTACTTC.

This chain uses TRBV5-6 with TRBJ2-7; D gene uncertain. This CDR3 region has 15 residues. V was pared by 4 bases and J by 0 bases, with 14 bases between. The V gene's germline CDR1 is SGHDT and CDR2 YYEEEE. CDR3 amino acids: CASSPHLLLSYEQYF. The CDR3 DNA reads as TGTGCCAGCAGCCCTCATCTTCTCCTCTCCTACGAGCAGTACTTC.

This clonotype was observed at least ten times. The gene calls are TRBV5-1 and TRBJ2-5, with TRBD2 matching 10 bases. The CDR3 spans 16 residues. The trim removed 1 base at V and 7 bases at J, leaving 10 bases unmatched. CDR1 and CDR2 from the germline V gene are SGHRS and YFSETQ. For the CDR3, the DNA is TGCGCCAGCAGCTTGACAAAAGCCGGGACTAGCGTGACCCAGTACTTC. Translating gives CASSLTKAGTSVTQYF.

This clonotype has just a few counts. V is TRBV18 and J is TRBJ1-1, with TRBD1 as a possible D gene (5 bases). Germline-derived CDR1 and CDR2 are KGHSH and LQKENI. The CDR3 contains 13 residues. Trimming took 3 bases from V and 4 from J, leaving 9 bases between them. The CDR3 sequence: CASSPSGGTEAFF. The CDR3 nucleotides read TGTGCCAGCTCACCGTCTGGGGGCACTGAAGCTTTCTTT.

At least ten counts were recorded for this clonotype. The chain combines TRBV7-6 with TRBJ2-3, with TRBD2 as a possible D gene (5 bases). CDR1 and CDR2 (germline): SGHVS, FNYEAQ. Trimming removed 3 bases at V and 1 base at J, with 8 bases between. This CDR3 spans 14 amino acids. Here the CDR3 reads CASSFTSGTDTQYF. Written as DNA, the CDR3 is TGTGCCAGCAGCTTTACTAGTGGCACAGATACGCAGTATTTT.

This clonotype was seen repeatedly, ten times or more. This sequence joins TRBV6-6 and TRBJ2-5; possible D gene TRBD2, 6 bases. This CDR3 has 13 residues. Germline CDR1 is MNHNY and CDR2 is SVGAGI (reference sequence). V was shortened by 5 bases and J by 4 bases, with 11 bases between the two germline ends. The CDR3 DNA reads TGTGCCAGCAGTCTTGGGCGGGGAGAGACCCAGTACTTC. Encoded protein: CASSLGRGETQYF.

V is TRBV7-2 and J is TRBJ1-5; a possible D gene is TRBD1 (5 bases). This CDR3 spans 15 amino acids. Trimming shortened V by 1 base and J by 4 bases, and 11 bases separated the two germline ends. In germline, CDR1 is SGHTA, CDR2 FQGNSA. CDR3 nucleotide sequence: TGTGCCAGCAGCTTAGAGATGGGACGGAATCAGCCCCAGCATTTT. Amino acid sequence: CASSLEMGRNQPQHF.

This clonotype was recorded many times. The J gene is TRBJ2-3, the V gene TRBV10-3; 11 positions match TRBD2. CDR3 length: 17 residues. Germline V gene sequence: CDR1 ENHRY, CDR2 SYGVKD. V was pared by 11 bases and J by 7 bases, with 20 bases of the junction left unmatched. The CDR3 region has the DNA TGTGCCCAGTCACGGACGGGACTAGCGGAAAAAAGGAATACGCAGTATTTT. Translation gives CAQSRTGLAEKRNTQYF.

The sample holds a few counts of this clonotype. The V gene is TRBV29-1, the J gene TRBJ2-1; D is undetermined. This CDR3 is 12 amino acids long. Trimming took 3 bases from V and 9 from J, leaving 12 bases between them. From germline, CDR1 is SQVTM and CDR2 ANQGSEA. This chain's CDR3 is CSVDMHVGEQFF. The CDR3 coding sequence is TGCAGCGTTGACATGCATGTGGGTGAGCAGTTCTTC.

This clonotype was counted between two and nine times. The V call is TRBV7-9, the J call TRBJ2-3, with D maybe TRBD2 (5 bases). This CDR3 has 13 residues. Germline values: CDR1 SEHNR, CDR2 FQNEAQ (reference sequence). V lost 1 base to trimming and J lost 9 bases, with 11 bases between them. The CDR3 sequence is CASSLGEYTTQYF. The CDR3 DNA is TGTGCCAGCAGCTTAGGGGAGTATACGACGCAGTATTTT.

The sample holds a few counts of this clonotype. This chain uses TRBV25-1 with TRBJ2-4; D is unclear. The V gene lost 0 bases and the J gene lost 0 bases, with 12 bases spanning the gap. The CDR3 is 17 residues long. CDR1 is MGHDK, CDR2 SYGVNS, per germline. CDR3 in DNA: TGTGCCAGCAGTGAATATGGTCGCGGACCAGCCAAAAACATTCAGTACTTC. Translating gives CASSEYGRGPAKNIQYF.

The V call is TRBV6-1, the J call TRBJ1-2, with D unresolved. The length of the CDR3 is 14 residues. V was pared by 1 base and J by 8 bases, with 14 bases between. Germline V CDR1 and CDR2: MNHNS, SASEGT. The CDR3 DNA is TGTGCCAGCAGTGAAGGCGCAGGTCTCGGGGGCTACACCTTC. This sequence encodes CASSEGAGLGGYTF.

The V call is TRBV6-1, the J call TRBJ1-1; weak D call: TRBD1 (5 bases). This CDR3 has 13 amino acids. Trimming left V 8 bases short and J 0 bases short, with 10 bases between. Germline V gives CDR1 MNHNS, CDR2 SASEGT. The CDR3, as DNA: TGTGCCAGCCATCAGGGTTTGAACACTGAAGCTTTCTTT. This encodes CASHQGLNTEAFF.

This chain connects TRBV9 to TRBJ2-1; 9 positions agree with TRBD2. The V segment lost 1 base and the J segment 2 bases; nucleotides outside the gene matches: 7. The CDR3 is made up of 17 amino acids. CDR1 and CDR2 (germline): SGDLS, YYNGEE. For the CDR3, the DNA is TGTGCCAGCAGCGTACATAGCGGGAGAGAACCCTACAATGAGCAGTTCTTC. Amino acid sequence: CASSVHSGREPYNEQFF.

The gene calls are TRBV7-9 and TRBJ1-4, with a possible D match to TRBD1 (5 bases). Deletions cut 6 bases from V and 7 bases from J, with 15 bases between. Germline V gene data show CDR1 as SEHNR and CDR2 as FQNEAQ (reference sequence). The CDR3 spans 14 residues. The CDR3 DNA reads TGTGCCAGCAGTTCGAGCGCCGGGGGTGAAAAACTGTTTTTT. It specifies CASSSSAGGEKLFF.

This chain connects TRBV15 to TRBJ2-5; D remains unclear. CDR1 LNHNV and CDR2 YYDKDF come from the germline V gene (reference sequence). The CDR3 is 14 residues long. V was trimmed by 1 base and J by 5 bases, leaving 11 bases between them. The CDR3 is CATSRVTTEETQYF. CDR3 sequence (DNA): TGTGCCACCAGCAGAGTAACCACGGAGGAGACCCAGTACTTC.

The rearrangement joins TRBV28 to TRBJ2-3, with TRBD2 identical over 10 bases. There are 17 residues in the CDR3. V lost 5 bases to trimming and J lost 1 base; unmatched junction nucleotides: 9. Germline values: CDR1 MDHEN, CDR2 SYDVKM. CDR3 DNA: TGTGCCAGCAGTCCGGAACTCGGGACTAGCGGCACAGATACGCAGTATTTT. Residues: CASSPELGTSGTDTQYF.

The rearrangement joins TRBV20-1 to TRBJ2-1; 8 bases are a match to TRBD1. The CDR3 loop spans 14 amino acids. V shed 6 bases, J shed 6 bases, and the junction held 10 bases outside the gene matches. Germline V lookup: CDR1 DFQATT, CDR2 SNEGSKA (reference sequence). The CDR3 reads CSATRQGITNEQFF. In DNA form, the CDR3 reads TGCAGTGCAACCCGACAGGGGATAACCAATGAGCAGTTCTTC.

V and J are TRBV27 and TRBJ2-1; 8 bases map to TRBD1. Germline CDR1 and CDR2: MNHEY and SMNVEV (reference sequence). The length of the CDR3 is 12 residues. The V gene end was trimmed by 6 bases and the J gene end by 8 bases; junction bases not matched to a gene: 3. The CDR3: CASRDREDEQFF. The CDR3 DNA follows: TGTGCCAGCAGGGACAGGGAGGATGAGCAGTTCTTC.

This clonotype has just a few counts. This rearrangement joins TRBV9 to TRBJ1-4; D gene uncertain. V dropped 0 bases and J dropped 5 bases, with 17 bases sitting between them. Germline V gene lookup returns CDR1 SGDLS and CDR2 YYNGEE. The CDR3 extends over 17 amino acids. The CDR3: CASSVGDLAGRNEKLFF. The CDR3 DNA reads TGTGCCAGCAGCGTAGGAGATCTTGCCGGGCGGAATGAAAAACTGTTTTTT.

This clonotype was detected many times. This chain connects TRBV29-1 to TRBJ2-1; 7 nucleotides align to TRBD1. Trimming at V came to 5 bases and at J to 2 bases, leaving 6 bases not matched to a gene. This CDR3 contains 14 residues. The germline V gene has CDR1 SQVTM and CDR2 ANQGSEA. CDR3 residues: CSVMTGRTYNEQFF. The CDR3 bases are TGCAGCGTTATGACAGGGAGAACCTACAATGAGCAGTTCTTC.

This clonotype was detected many times. The chain combines TRBV5-1 with TRBJ2-1; D uncertain. Trimming took 0 bases from V and 1 from J, leaving 8 bases between them. Germline V gene lookup returns CDR1 SGHRS and CDR2 YFSETQ. The CDR3 is 15 residues long. The CDR3: CASSLGYRSYNEQFF. DNA of the CDR3: TGCGCCAGCAGCTTGGGGTATAGATCCTACAATGAGCAGTTCTTC.

The chain combines TRBV19 with TRBJ2-1, with 9 nucleotides matching TRBD2. Germline V gives CDR1 LNHDA, CDR2 SQIVND (reference sequence). The CDR3 is made up of 14 amino acids. The J segment lost 8 bases and the V segment lost 6 bases, leaving 8 bases of the junction unmatched. The CDR3 DNA sequence: TGTGCCAGTAGAACCGGGACTAGCTTCGATGAGCAGTTCTTC. Translated, it gives CASRTGTSFDEQFF. The whole variable domain, remainder taken from reference TRBV19 and TRBJ2-1, is DGGITQSPKYLFRKEGQNVTLSCEQNLNHDAMYWYRQDPGQGLRLIYYSQIVNDFQKGDIAEGYSVSREKKESFPLTVTSAQKNPTAFYLCASRTGTSFDEQFFGPGTRLTVL.

A few counts support this clonotype. The CDR3 sequence: CSGRTSYQETQYF. The DNA for the CDR3 is TGCAGCGGGAGGACATCGTACCAAGAGACCCAGTACTTC. The chain joins TRBV29-1 to TRBJ2-5; tentatively, D is TRBD1 or TRBD2 (5 bases each). The CDR3 sequence is 13 residues long. Germline loops: CDR1 SQVTM, CDR2 ANQGSEA. Trimming cost V 7 bases and J 0 bases, with 12 bases left between them.